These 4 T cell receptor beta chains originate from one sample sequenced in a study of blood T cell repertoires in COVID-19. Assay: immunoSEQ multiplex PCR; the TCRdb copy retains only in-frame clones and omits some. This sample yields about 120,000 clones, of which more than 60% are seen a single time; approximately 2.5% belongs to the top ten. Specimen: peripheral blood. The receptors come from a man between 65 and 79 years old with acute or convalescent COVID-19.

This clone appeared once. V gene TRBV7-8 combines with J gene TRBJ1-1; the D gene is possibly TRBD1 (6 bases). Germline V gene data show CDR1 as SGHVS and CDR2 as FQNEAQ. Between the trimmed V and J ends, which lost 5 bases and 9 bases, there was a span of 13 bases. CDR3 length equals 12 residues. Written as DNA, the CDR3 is TGTGCCAGCAGCCCCCCCGGACAGCAAGCTTTCTTT. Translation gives CASSPPGQQAFF.

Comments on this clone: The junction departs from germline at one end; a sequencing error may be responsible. This CDR3 is CASSSRLAGGLRF. DNA of the CDR3: TGTGCCAGCAGCTCCCGACTAGCGGGGGGGCTTAGGTTC. The chain carries TRBV7-2 and TRBJ2-7; 14 bases match TRBD2. CDR3 size: 13 residues. From germline, CDR1 is SGHTA and CDR2 FQGNSA. Together with reference TRBV7-2 and TRBJ2-7, the CDR3 gives the full variable domain: GAGVSQSPSNKVTEKGKDVELRCDPISGHTALYWYRQSLGQGLEFLIYFQGNSAPDKSGLPSDRFSAERTGGSVSTLTIQRTQQEDSAVYLCASSSRLAGGLRFGPGTRLTVT.

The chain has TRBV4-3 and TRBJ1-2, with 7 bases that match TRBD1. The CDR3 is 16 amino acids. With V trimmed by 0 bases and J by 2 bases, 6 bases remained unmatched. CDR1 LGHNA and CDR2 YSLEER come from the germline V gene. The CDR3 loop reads CASSQDKGGFNYGYTF. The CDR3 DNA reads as TGCGCCAGCAGCCAAGATAAAGGGGGCTTCAACTATGGCTACACCTTC.

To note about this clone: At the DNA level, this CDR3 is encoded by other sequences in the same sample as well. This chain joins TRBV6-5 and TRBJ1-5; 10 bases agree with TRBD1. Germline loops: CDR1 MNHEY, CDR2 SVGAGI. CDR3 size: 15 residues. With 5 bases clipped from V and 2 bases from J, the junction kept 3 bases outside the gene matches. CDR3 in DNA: TGTGCCAGCAGTCCGGACAGGGGGGGCAATCAGCCCCAGCATTTT. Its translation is CASSPDRGGNQPQHF.